This passage covers 3 T cell receptor beta chains from one sample sequenced in a study of response to subunit inactivated influenza vaccine. TCRdb re-analysed the RT-PCR reads in MiXCR, keeping a single row per CDR3 protein. This table holds about 540,000 distinct CDR3 sequences, under 30% found once. The same data also went into a second study, on T cells expressing NK-cell markers. From that report: Generation of TCR beta cDNA was performed by 5'RACE template switching incorporating UMIs.

This material consisted of CD4+ T cells sorted from PBMCs, taken 11 to 12 days after vaccination. Receptor source: a man over 45 who received an inactivated influenza vaccine.

This chain uses TRBV28 with TRBJ2-2; D is undetermined. V dropped 8 bases and J dropped 1 base, with 8 bases sitting between them. CDR3 size: 13 residues. Germline V gene lookup returns CDR1 MDHEN and CDR2 SYDVKM. In nucleotides, the CDR3 is TGTGCCAGCCAAGACGGGAACACCGGGGAGCTGTTTTTT. Translating it yields CASQDGNTGELFF.

This clonotype was counted a single time. This chain uses TRBV10-3 with TRBJ1-5; 11 nucleotides line up with TRBD1. Per germline, CDR1 ENHRY and CDR2 SYGVKD. This CDR3 comprises 14 residues. The V gene end was trimmed by 10 bases and the J gene end by 3 bases; junction bases not matched to a gene: 5. The CDR3 nucleotides read TGTGCCAGCGGGACAGGGGGTTTCAATCAGCCCCAGCATTTT. Amino acids: CASGTGGFNQPQHF.

V usage is TRBV5-1 and J usage is TRBJ2-7; 8 bases agree with TRBD1. V shed 4 bases and J 7 bases; nucleotides not matched to a gene: 13. Germline CDR1 reads SGHRS; CDR2 reads YFSETQ. The CDR3 contains 15 residues. CDR3 bases: TGCGCCAGCAGCCCCGCTCAGGGGGCTTTAGGGGAGCAGTACTTC. Translation gives CASSPAQGALGEQYF.